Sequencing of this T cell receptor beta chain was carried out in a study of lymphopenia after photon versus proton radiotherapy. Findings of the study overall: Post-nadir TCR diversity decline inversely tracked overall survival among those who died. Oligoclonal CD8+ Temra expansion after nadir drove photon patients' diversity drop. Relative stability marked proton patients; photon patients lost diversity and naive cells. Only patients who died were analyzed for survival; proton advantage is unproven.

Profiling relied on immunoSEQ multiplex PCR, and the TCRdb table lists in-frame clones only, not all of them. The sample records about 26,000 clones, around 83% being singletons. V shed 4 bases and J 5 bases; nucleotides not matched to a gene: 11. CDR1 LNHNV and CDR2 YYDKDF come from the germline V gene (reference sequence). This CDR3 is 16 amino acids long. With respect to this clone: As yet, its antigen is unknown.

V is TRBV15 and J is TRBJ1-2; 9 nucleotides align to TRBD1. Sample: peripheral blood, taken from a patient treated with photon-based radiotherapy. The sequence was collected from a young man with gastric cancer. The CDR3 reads CATSIGADRGIYGYTF. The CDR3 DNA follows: TGTGCCACCAGCATCGGGGCGGACAGGGGTATTTATGGCTACACCTTC.